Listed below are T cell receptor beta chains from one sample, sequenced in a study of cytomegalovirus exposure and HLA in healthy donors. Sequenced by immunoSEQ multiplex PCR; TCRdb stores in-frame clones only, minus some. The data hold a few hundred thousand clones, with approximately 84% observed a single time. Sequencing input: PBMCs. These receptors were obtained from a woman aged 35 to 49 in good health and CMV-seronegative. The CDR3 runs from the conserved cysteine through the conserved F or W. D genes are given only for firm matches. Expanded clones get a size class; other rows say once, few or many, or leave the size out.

DNA: TGCGCCAGCAGCCCACCGTCACTAGCGGGGGCCACAGATACGCAGTATTTT
CDR3: CASSPPSLAGATDTQYF
J: TRBJ2-3
D: TRBD2
V: TRBV5-1
size: -

DNA: TGTGCCAGCAGCTGGATCGGGGGCAGGGGGCGCCTGCATGGCTACACCTTC
CDR3: CASSWIGGRGRLHGYTF
J: TRBJ1-2
D: TRBD1
V: TRBV5-6
size: -

DNA: TGTGCCTGTGACCTGACAGTGAACTATGGCTACACCTTC
CDR3: CACDLTVNYGYTF
J: TRBJ1-2
D: -
V: TRBV30
size: -

DNA: TGCGCCAGCAGCTTGACCCAGGGGGTTTTTAGAGATTCACCCCTCCACTTT
CDR3: CASSLTQGVFRDSPLHF
J: TRBJ1-6
D: TRBD1
V: TRBV5-1
size: once

DNA: TGCGCCAGCAGCCAAGGGACTGCGGGCTACAATGAGCAGTTCTTC
CDR3: CASSQGTAGYNEQFF
J: TRBJ2-1
D: -
V: TRBV4-3
size: few

DNA: TGTGCCTGCGGTGATGGCTACACCTTC
CDR3: CACGDGYTF
J: TRBJ1-2
D: -
V: TRBV30
size: -

DNA: TGCGCCAGCAGCCAAGATACGACTAGCGGGGGGCAGACAGATACGCAGTATTTT
CDR3: CASSQDTTSGGQTDTQYF
J: TRBJ2-3
D: TRBD2
V: TRBV4-3
size: -

DNA: TGTGCCAGCAGCTTAAAGGGGTGGAACACTGAAGCTTTCTTT
CDR3: CASSLKGWNTEAFF
J: TRBJ1-1
D: -
V: TRBV7-9
size: -

DNA: TGTGCCAGCAGCTTGATTGTCGGCTATGGCTACACCTTC
CDR3: CASSLIVGYGYTF
J: TRBJ1-2
D: -
V: TRBV7-2
size: -

DNA: TGTGCCAGCAGCCATACAGGGAAGGGAACCGGGGAGCTGTTTTTT
CDR3: CASSHTGKGTGELFF
J: TRBJ2-2
D: -
V: TRBV7-3
size: -

DNA: TGTGCCAGCAGCCAAGACAGGATAGACGAGCAGTACTTC
CDR3: CASSQDRIDEQYF
J: TRBJ2-7
D: -
V: TRBV7-9
size: few

DNA: TGTGCCAGTAGTATTCGCGGGGGGGATTCACCCCTCCACTTT
CDR3: CASSIRGGDSPLHF
J: TRBJ1-6
D: -
V: TRBV19
size: -

DNA: TGTGCCAGCAGTTACTCGAACAGAGTCTACGAGCAGTACTTC
CDR3: CASSYSNRVYEQYF
J: TRBJ2-7
D: -
V: TRBV6-5
size: -

DNA: TGTGCCAGCAGCTTGTCAGGGGATGGCTACACCTTC
CDR3: CASSLSGDGYTF
J: TRBJ1-2
D: -
V: TRBV13
size: once

DNA: TGTGCCAGCGGGGGAGGGGTAGGTGGAAACACCATATATTTT
CDR3: CASGGGVGGNTIYF
J: TRBJ1-3
D: -
V: TRBV25-1
size: -

DNA: TGTGCCAGCAGCTTCGATACAGGGGCTTTCTTT
CDR3: CASSFDTGAFF
J: TRBJ1-1
D: -
V: TRBV7-9
size: few

DNA: TGTGCCATCAGAGGGGGTCGGGGGGCAACGAACACCGGGGAGCTGTTTTTT
CDR3: CAIRGGRGATNTGELFF
J: TRBJ2-2
D: -
V: TRBV10-3
size: -

DNA: TGTGCCAGCAGTCCCCCGACGGCGGGCACCTACGAGCAGTACTTC
CDR3: CASSPPTAGTYEQYF
J: TRBJ2-7
D: -
V: TRBV28
size: few

DNA: TGTGCCAGCACCCAGGGGTCGCAGGGTGAGCAGTTCTTC
CDR3: CASTQGSQGEQFF
J: TRBJ2-1
D: -
V: TRBV2
size: -

DNA: TGTGCCAGCAGCCCCGGGGGGCCAGATACGCAGTATTTT
CDR3: CASSPGGPDTQYF
J: TRBJ2-3
D: -
V: TRBV27
size: -

DNA: TGTGCCAGCTCACCTCGGACAGACGGTCAGCCCCAGCATTTT
CDR3: CASSPRTDGQPQHF
J: TRBJ1-5
D: -
V: TRBV18
size: once

DNA: TGCGCCAGCAGCGCGGGAACGGAGGGCGGTACGCAGTATTTT
CDR3: CASSAGTEGGTQYF
J: TRBJ2-3
D: -
V: TRBV5-1
size: -

DNA: TGTGCCTGGAGTAAAACGGACAGGTCTACTGAAAAACTGTTTTTT
CDR3: CAWSKTDRSTEKLFF
J: TRBJ1-4
D: TRBD1
V: TRBV30
size: -

DNA: TGTGCCAGCAGTGAAGGACAGGGAGGGCTGTTTTTT
CDR3: CASSEGQGGLFF
J: TRBJ2-2
D: -
V: TRBV2
size: -

DNA: TGTGCCAGCAGCCCCGGTACAGATACGCAGTATTTT
CDR3: CASSPGTDTQYF
J: TRBJ2-3
D: -
V: TRBV11-2
size: -

DNA: TGTGCCAGCAGTTACTCGACCCGGGATCAGCCCCAGCATTTT
CDR3: CASSYSTRDQPQHF
J: TRBJ1-5
D: -
V: TRBV6-5
size: -

DNA: TGTGCCAGCAGCGCGACTGAACCTCAGCCCCAGCATTTT
CDR3: CASSATEPQPQHF
J: TRBJ1-5
D: -
V: TRBV6-5
size: -

DNA: TGTGCCTGGAGCGCAACAGCATACAATGAGCAGTTCTTC
CDR3: CAWSATAYNEQFF
J: TRBJ2-1
D: -
V: TRBV30
size: -

DNA: TGTGCCAGCTCACCACCAAGCTGGGACAGGGATGGGGAGACCCAGTACTTC
CDR3: CASSPPSWDRDGETQYF
J: TRBJ2-5
D: TRBD1
V: TRBV18
size: once

DNA: TGTGCCAGCAGCCAAAGAGCCATTAATGAAAAACTGTTTTTT
CDR3: CASSQRAINEKLFF
J: TRBJ1-4
D: -
V: TRBV14
size: -

DNA: TGTGCCAGCAGCATCGTCGACACCTACGAGCAGTACTTC
CDR3: CASSIVDTYEQYF
J: TRBJ2-7
D: -
V: TRBV11-2
size: -

DNA: TGTGCCAGCAGAGGGGACAGACTCTACGAGCAGTACTTC
CDR3: CASRGDRLYEQYF
J: TRBJ2-7
D: TRBD1
V: TRBV6-5
size: -

DNA: TGTGCCACCAGCTCCTTGAGGGCGGAGGGGTACGAGCAGTACTTC
CDR3: CATSSLRAEGYEQYF
J: TRBJ2-7
D: -
V: TRBV15
size: -

DNA: TGTGCCAGCAGTCTCACGACGGAGTATTCACCCCTCCACTTT
CDR3: CASSLTTEYSPLHF
J: TRBJ1-6
D: -
V: TRBV6-5
size: -

DNA: TGTGCCAGCATTTACGAGACAGGGAGCTTTACCTCTGGCTACACCTTC
CDR3: CASIYETGSFTSGYTF
J: TRBJ1-2
D: TRBD1
V: TRBV6-4
size: -

DNA: TGCGCCAGCAGCTCCCGCGACAGGGACGAGCAGTACTTC
CDR3: CASSSRDRDEQYF
J: TRBJ2-7
D: TRBD1
V: TRBV5-1
size: once

DNA: TGTGCCTGGAGCACAGGGCCCCTGCGCGAGCAGTACTTC
CDR3: CAWSTGPLREQYF
J: TRBJ2-7
D: -
V: TRBV30
size: -